This T cell receptor beta chain derives from a study of blood T cell repertoires in COVID-19 (dated by TCRdb to the early 2020s). A note on the overall study: Samples from collaborators originated in the United States, Italy and Spain and spanned both the acute and convalescent phases of COVID-19. The material from the prospective study consisted of cDNA or gDNA derived from T cells, B-cell-depleted T cells, or PBMCs. The dataset comprised deeply sampled blood TCRbeta repertoires from subjects exposed to, actively infected with, or recovered from COVID-19. The repertoires were released in a freely available public database intended as a resource for research on the immune response to SARS-CoV-2. The samples were drawn from the first 160 participants of the ongoing ImmuneRACE study and from some 1,300 subjects provided by 6 global collaborators. The sample metadata nearly always contained a de-identified subject ID, COVID-19 status, age in years and sex. Where available, HLA class I and class II types were obtained from metadata supplied by the sample provider rather than from assay-based typing. General conclusions and limits of the study: Clinical and demographic metadata were provided uncurated, with the amount varying by source and participant.

In the prospective study, participants were roughly 18 to 100 years old, resided in about two dozen geographic areas of the United States, and were enrolled through a virtual design. Cohort assignment in the prospective study relied on participant-reported clinical history from a screening survey and a study questionnaire. For ImmuneRACE Cohort 3, a participant was defined as recovered based on two consecutive negative NP/OP PCR tests, clearance by a healthcare professional, or resolution of symptoms. Each participant in the prospective study had whole blood, serum and a nasopharyngeal or oropharyngeal swab collected by mobile phlebotomists. Participants in the prospective study had the option to provide additional blood draws and questionnaires over an approximately 2-month period. Prospective study blood samples were shipped either frozen or at room temperature before DNA extraction. The immunoSEQ Assay, a bias-controlled multiplex PCR, was used to amplify TCRbeta CDR3 regions from genomic DNA. The paper's processing steps were these. Within the assay, amplification of reference gene primers was used to estimate how many nucleated cells each sample contained. To quantify the absolute abundance of each unique TCRbeta CDR3 rearrangement, sequence reads were collapsed and filtered. For each sample, productive Simpson clonality was calculated by taking the square root of Simpson's diversity index across productive rearrangements. Drawn from immuneACCESS, this table holds only the in-frame rearrangements with V and J called that TCRdb kept. Clones are partly lost; checked studies trace under half to an unresolved V gene and leave the rest unexplained. That table gives V, J and clone size, and the DNA gave D and trimming. In all, the sample holds under 450,000 clones, and roughly 80% of those were seen once. The ten top clones hold over 4.5% of the sample.

Germline trimming amounts to 8 bases on V and 0 bases on J, with 9 as the count of junction bases outside the gene matches. CDR1 and CDR2 (SNHLY, FYNNEI) derive from the germline V gene. The CDR3 measures 16 amino acids from cysteine to phenylalanine. Just the 48-base CDR3 DNA is kept, in frame starting at base 1. Regarding this clone: Its antigen is currently not known. Per-base qualities were not stored, and no clone one base away is much larger.

The specimen was PBMCs or T cells enriched from blood (not recorded which). The TCR originated in a woman between 45 and 65 years old who had recovered from COVID-19. The chain is assembled from TRBV2 and TRBJ2-2, with 7 bases aligning to TRBD2. The CDR3 loop reads CASSPAGNPNTGELFF. The nucleotides are TGTGCCAGCTCCCCAGCGGGAAACCCGAACACCGGGGAGCTGTTTTTT. Here the CDR3 is joined to the reference TRBV2 and TRBJ2-2 genes, and the full variable domain is: EPEVTQTPSHQVTQMGQEVILRCVPISNHLYFYWYRQILGQKVEFLVSFYNNEISEKSEIFDDQFSVERPDGSNFTLKIRSTKLEDSAMYFCASSPAGNPNTGELFFGEGSRLTVL.